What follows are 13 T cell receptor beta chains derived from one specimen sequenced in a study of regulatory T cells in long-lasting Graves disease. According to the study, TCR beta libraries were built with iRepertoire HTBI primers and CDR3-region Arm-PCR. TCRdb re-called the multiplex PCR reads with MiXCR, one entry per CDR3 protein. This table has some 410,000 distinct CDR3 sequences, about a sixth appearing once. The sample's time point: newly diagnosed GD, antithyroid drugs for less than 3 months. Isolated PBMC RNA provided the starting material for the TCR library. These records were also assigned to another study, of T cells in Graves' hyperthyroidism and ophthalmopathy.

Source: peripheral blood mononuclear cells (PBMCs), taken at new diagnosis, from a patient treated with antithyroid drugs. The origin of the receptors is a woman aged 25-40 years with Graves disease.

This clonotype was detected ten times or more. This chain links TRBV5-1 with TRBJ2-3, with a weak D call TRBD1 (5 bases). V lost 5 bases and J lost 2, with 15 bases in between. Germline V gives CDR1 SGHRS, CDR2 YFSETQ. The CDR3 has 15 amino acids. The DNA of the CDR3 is TGCGCCAGCAGTTTCGACAGCAAAGACACAGATACGCAGTATTTT. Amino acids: CASSFDSKDTDTQYF.

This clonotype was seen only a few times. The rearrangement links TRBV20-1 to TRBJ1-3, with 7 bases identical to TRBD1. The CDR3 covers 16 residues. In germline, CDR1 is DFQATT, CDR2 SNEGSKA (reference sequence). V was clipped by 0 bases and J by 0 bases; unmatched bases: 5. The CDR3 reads CSARDRTGDSGNTIYF. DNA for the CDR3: TGCAGTGCTAGAGACCGCACAGGGGACTCTGGAAACACCATATATTTT.

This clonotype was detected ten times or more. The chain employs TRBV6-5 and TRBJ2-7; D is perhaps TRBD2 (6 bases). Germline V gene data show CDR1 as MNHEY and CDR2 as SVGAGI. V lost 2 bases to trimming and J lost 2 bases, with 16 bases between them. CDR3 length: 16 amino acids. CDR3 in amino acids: CASSYNTLGRAYEQYF. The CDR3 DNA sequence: TGTGCCAGCAGTTACAACACTCTCGGGAGAGCCTACGAGCAGTACTTC.

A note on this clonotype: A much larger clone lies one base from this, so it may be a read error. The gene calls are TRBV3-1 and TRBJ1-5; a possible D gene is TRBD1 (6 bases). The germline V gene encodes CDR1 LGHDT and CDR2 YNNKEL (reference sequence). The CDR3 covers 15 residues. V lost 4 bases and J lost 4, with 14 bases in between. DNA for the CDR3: TGTGCCAGCAGCCTGGGGGCCTATAGGAATCAGCCCCAGCATTTT. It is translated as CASSLGAYRNQPQHF.

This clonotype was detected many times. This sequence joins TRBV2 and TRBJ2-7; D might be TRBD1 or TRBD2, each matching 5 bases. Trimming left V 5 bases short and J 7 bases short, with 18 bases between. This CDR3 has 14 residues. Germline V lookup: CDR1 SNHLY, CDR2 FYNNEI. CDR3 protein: CASSRWDGEGEQYF. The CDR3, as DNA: TGTGCCAGCAGTCGATGGGACGGGGAAGGGGAGCAGTACTTC.

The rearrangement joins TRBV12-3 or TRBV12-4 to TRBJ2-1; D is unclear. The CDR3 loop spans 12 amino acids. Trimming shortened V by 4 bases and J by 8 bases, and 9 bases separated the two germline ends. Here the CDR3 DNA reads TGTGCCAGCAGTTACCTCGGAGATGAGCAGTTCTTC. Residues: CASSYLGDEQFF.

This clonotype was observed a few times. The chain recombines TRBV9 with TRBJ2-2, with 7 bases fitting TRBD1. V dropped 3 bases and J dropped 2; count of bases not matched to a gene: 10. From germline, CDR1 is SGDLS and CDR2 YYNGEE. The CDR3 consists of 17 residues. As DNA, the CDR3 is TGTGCCAGCAGCGCTTTACCGGGACAGACCAACACCGGGGAGCTGTTTTTT. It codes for CASSALPGQTNTGELFF. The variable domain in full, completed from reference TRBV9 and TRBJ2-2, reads DSGVTQTPKHLITATGQRVTLRCSPRSGDLSVYWYQQSLDQGLQFLIQYYNGEERAKGNILERFSAQQFPDLHSELNLSSLELGDSALYFCASSALPGQTNTGELFFGEGSRLTVL.

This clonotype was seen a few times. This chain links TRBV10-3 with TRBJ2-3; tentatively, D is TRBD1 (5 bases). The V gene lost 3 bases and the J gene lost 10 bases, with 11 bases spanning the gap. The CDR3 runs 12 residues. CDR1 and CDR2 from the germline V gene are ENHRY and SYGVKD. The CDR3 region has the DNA TGTGCCATCAGTGACCTCAGGGTATCGCAGTATTTT. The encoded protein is CAISDLRVSQYF.

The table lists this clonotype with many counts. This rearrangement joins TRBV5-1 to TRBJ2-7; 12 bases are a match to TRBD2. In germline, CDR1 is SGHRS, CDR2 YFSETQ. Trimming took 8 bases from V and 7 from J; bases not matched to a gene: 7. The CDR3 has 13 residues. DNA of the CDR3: TGCGCCAGTGGACTAGCGGGGCTAGAGGAGCAGTACTTC. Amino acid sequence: CASGLAGLEEQYF.

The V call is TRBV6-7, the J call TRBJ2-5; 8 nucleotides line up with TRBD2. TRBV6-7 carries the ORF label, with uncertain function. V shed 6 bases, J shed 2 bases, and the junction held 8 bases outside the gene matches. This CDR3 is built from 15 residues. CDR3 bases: TGTGCCAGCAGCCCACCGGGAGGGGGTCAAGAGACCCAGTACTTC. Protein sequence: CASSPPGGGQETQYF.

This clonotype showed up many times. The CDR3 DNA follows: TGTGCCAGCAGCCCGCAGGGGTCCCGAAGCACAGATACGCAGTATTTT. This codes for CASSPQGSRSTDTQYF. The chain is built from TRBV7-9 and TRBJ2-3; D is possibly TRBD1 (6 bases). The CDR3 covers 16 residues. Germline V gives CDR1 SEHNR, CDR2 FQNEAQ (reference sequence). V lost 5 bases, J lost 0 bases, and 15 bases lay in between.

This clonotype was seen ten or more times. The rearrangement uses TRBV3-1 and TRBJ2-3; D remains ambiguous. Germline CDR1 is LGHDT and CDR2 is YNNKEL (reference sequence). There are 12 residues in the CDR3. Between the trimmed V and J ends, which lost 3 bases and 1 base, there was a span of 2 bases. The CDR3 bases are TGTGCCAGCAGCCAGGGCACAGATACGCAGTATTTT. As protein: CASSQGTDTQYF.

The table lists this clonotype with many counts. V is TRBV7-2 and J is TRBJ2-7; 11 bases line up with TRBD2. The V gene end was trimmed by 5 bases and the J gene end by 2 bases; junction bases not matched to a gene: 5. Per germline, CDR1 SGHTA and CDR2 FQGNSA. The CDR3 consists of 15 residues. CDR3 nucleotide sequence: TGTGCCAGCAGCCCGGGACTAGCGGACCCCTACGAGCAGTACTTC. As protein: CASSPGLADPYEQYF.